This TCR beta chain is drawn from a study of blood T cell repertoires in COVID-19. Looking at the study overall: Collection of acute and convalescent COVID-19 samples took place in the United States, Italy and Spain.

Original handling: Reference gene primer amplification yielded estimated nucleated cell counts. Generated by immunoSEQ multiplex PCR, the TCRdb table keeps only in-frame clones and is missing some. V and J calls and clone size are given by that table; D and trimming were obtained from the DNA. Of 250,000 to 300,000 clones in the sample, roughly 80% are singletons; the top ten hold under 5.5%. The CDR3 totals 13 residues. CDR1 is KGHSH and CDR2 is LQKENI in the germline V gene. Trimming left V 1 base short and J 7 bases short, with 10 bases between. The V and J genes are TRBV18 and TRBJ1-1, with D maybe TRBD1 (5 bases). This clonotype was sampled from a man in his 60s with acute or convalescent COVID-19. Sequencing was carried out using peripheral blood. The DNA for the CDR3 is TGTGCCAGCTCACCACTCGGGGACTTTGAAGCTTTCTTT. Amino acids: CASSPLGDFEAFF.